Below, one T cell receptor beta chain is given with its context. Its antigen is unidentified. The entry originates in a study of regulatory T cells in long-lasting Graves disease. Whole-study results and caveats: It was possible that the small sample size reduced accuracy. Persistent Graves' patients showed reduced TCR diversity versus newly diagnosed patients. Persistent disease samples used TRBV28, TRBJ1-2 and TRBJ2-5 preferentially.

According to the study, TCR beta libraries were built with iRepertoire HTBI primers and CDR3-region Arm-PCR. TCRdb re-analysed the multiplex PCR reads in MiXCR, keeping a single row per CDR3 protein. The table lists 300,000 to 450,000 distinct CDR3 sequences, about a sixth of them singletons. Time point given: newly diagnosed GD, antithyroid drugs for less than 3 months. From RNA extracted from PBMCs, the TCR library was made. CDR3 length equals 18 residues. The junction had 10 bases not matched to a gene; V was cut back by 2 bases and J by 1 base. CDR1 SGHRS and CDR2 YFSETQ come from the germline V gene.

This TCR was sampled from a female donor with Graves disease. The sequences come from peripheral blood mononuclear cells (PBMCs), collected at new diagnosis, from a patient treated with antithyroid drugs. The gene calls are TRBV5-1 and TRBJ2-1; 9 nucleotides line up with TRBD1. The CDR3, as DNA: TGCGCCAGCAGCTTAAAATATAAACAGGGGGCTTCCTACAATGAGCAGTTCTTC. Its protein is CASSLKYKQGASYNEQFF.